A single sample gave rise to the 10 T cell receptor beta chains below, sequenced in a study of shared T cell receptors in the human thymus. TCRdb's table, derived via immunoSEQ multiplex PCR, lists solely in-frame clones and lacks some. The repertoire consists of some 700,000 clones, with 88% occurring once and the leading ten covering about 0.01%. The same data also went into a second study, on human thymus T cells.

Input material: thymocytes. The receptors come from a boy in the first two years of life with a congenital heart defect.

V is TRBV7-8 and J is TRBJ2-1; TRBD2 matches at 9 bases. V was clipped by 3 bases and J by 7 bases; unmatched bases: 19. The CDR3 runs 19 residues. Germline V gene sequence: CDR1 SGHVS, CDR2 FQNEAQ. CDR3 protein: CASSFQRTKGGGRGNEQFF. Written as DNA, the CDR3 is TGTGCCAGCAGCTTCCAGCGTACCAAGGGGGGCGGGAGGGGTAATGAGCAGTTCTTC.

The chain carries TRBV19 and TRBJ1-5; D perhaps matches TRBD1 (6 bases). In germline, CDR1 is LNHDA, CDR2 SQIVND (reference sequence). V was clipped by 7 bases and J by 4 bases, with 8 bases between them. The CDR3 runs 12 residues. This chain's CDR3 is CASTQGNQPQHF. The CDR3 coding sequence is TGTGCCAGTACACAGGGAAATCAGCCCCAGCATTTT.

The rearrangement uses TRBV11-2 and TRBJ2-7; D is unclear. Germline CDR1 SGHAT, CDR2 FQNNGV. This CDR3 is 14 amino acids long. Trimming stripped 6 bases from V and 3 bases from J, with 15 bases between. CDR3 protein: CASRALGSDYEQYF. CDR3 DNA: TGTGCCAGCAGGGCCCTAGGATCGGACTACGAGCAGTACTTC.

Here the CDR3 DNA reads TGCGCCAGCAGCCTCAGGACAGGGAAGCTGGCGGGAGGGCCTTACGAGCAGTACTTC. Its protein product is CASSLRTGKLAGGPYEQYF. The V call is TRBV5-1, the J call TRBJ2-7; D is perhaps TRBD2 (9 bases). V was cut by 4 bases and J by 4 bases, with 30 bases left in between. CDR3 length equals 19 residues. Germline CDR1 reads SGHRS; CDR2 reads YFSETQ.

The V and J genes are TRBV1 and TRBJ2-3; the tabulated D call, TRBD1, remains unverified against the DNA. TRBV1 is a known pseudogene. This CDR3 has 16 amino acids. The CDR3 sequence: CTSAKGHVFSTDTQYF. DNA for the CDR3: TGCACCAGCGCAAAAGGACACGTATTTAGCACAGATACGCAGTATTTT.

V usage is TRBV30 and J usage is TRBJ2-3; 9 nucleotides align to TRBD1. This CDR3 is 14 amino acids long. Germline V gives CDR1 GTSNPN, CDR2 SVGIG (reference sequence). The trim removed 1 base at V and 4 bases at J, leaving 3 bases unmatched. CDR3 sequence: CAWSGDRAPDTQYF. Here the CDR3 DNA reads TGTGCCTGGAGTGGGGACAGGGCTCCAGATACGCAGTATTTT. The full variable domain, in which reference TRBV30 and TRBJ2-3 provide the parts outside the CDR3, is SQTIHQWPATLVQPVGSPLSLECTVEGTSNPNLYWYRQAAGRGLQLLFYSVGIGQISSEVPQNLSASRPQDRQFILSSKKLLLSDSGFYLCAWSGDRAPDTQYFGPGTRLTVL.

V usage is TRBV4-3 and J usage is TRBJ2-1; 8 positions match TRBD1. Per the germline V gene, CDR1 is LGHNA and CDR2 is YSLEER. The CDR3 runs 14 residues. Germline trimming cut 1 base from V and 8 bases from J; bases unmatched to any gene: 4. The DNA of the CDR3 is TGCGCCAGCAGCCAAGGGCGGACAGGGCATGAGCAGTTCTTC. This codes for CASSQGRTGHEQFF.

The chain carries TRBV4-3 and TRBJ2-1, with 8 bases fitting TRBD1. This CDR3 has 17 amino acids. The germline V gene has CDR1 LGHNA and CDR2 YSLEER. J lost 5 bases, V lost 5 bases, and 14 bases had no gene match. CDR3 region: CASSERIRGRGDNEQFF. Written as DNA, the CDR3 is TGCGCCAGCAGCGAGAGGATCAGGGGGCGCGGGGACAATGAGCAGTTCTTC.

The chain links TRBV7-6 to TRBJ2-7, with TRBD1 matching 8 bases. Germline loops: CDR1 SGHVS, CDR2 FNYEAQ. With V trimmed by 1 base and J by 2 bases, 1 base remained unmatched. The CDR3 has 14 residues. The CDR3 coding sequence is TGTGCCAGCAGCTTAGGGACAGGGCCCTACGAGCAGTACTTC. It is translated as CASSLGTGPYEQYF.

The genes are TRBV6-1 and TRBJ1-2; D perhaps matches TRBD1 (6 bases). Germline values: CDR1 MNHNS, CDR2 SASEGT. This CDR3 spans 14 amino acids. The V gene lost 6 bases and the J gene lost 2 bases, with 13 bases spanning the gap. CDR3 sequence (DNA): TGTGCCAGCAGCGGGCTCGGGACAAACTATGGCTACACCTTC. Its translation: CASSGLGTNYGYTF.